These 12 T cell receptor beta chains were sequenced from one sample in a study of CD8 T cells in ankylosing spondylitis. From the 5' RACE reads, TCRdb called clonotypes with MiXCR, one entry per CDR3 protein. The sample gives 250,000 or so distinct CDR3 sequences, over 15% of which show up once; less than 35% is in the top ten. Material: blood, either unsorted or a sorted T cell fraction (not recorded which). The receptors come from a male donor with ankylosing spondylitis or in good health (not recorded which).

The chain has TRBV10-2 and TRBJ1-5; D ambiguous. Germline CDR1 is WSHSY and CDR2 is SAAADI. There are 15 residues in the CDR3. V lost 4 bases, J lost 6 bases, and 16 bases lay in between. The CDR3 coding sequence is TGCGCCAGCAGTGGGACGTCTTTTAGAATTCAGCCCCAGCATTTT. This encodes CASSGTSFRIQPQHF.

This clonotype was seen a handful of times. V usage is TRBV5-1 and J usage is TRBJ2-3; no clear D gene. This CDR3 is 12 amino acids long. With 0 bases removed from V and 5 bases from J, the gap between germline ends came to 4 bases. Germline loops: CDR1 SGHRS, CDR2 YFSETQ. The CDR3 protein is CASSLEIDTQYF. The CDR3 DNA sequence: TGCGCCAGCAGCTTGGAGATAGATACGCAGTATTTT.

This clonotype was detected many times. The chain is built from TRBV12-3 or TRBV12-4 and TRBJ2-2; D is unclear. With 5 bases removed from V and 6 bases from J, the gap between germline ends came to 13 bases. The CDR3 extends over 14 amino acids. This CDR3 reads CASSISLTPGELFF. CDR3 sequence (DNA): TGTGCCAGCAGTATAAGCCTTACCCCCGGGGAGCTGTTTTTT.

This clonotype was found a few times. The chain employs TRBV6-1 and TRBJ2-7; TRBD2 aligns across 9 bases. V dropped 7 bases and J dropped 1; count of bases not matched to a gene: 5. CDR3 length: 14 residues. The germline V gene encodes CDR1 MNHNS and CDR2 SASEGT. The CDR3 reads CASTVTSGSYEQYF. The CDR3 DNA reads TGTGCCAGCACCGTGACTAGCGGTTCCTACGAGCAGTACTTC.

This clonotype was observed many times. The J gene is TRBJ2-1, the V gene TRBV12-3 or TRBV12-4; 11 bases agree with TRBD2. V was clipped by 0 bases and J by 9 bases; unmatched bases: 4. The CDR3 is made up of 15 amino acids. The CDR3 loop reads CASSLASGRAGEQFF. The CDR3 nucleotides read TGTGCCAGCAGTTTAGCTAGCGGGAGGGCCGGTGAGCAGTTCTTC.

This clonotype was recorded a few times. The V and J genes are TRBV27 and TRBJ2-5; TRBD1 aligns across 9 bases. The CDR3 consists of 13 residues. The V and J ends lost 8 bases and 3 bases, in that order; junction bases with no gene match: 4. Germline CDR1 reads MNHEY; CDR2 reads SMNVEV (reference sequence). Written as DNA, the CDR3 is TGTGCCAGCCAGACAGGGGGGGAAGAGACCCAGTACTTC. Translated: CASQTGGEETQYF.

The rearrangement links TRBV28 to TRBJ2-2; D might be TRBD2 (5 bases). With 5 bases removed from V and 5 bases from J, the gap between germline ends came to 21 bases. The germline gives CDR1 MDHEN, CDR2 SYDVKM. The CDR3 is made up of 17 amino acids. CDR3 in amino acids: CASSLPSEGRRTGELFF. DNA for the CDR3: TGTGCCAGCAGTCTCCCCTCTGAGGGTCGGAGGACCGGGGAGCTGTTTTTT. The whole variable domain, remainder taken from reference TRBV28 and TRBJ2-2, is DVKVTQSSRYLVKRTGEKVFLECVQDMDHENMFWYRQDPGLGLRLIYFSYDVKMKEKGDIPEGYSVSREKKERFSLILESASTNQTSMYLCASSLPSEGRRTGELFFGEGSRLTVL.

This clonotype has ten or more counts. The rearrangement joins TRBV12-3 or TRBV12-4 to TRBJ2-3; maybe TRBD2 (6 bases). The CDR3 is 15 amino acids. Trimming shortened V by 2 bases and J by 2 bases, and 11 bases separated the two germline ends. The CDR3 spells CASSLWDSYTDTQYF. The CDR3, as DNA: TGTGCCAGCAGTTTATGGGACTCCTACACAGATACGCAGTATTTT.

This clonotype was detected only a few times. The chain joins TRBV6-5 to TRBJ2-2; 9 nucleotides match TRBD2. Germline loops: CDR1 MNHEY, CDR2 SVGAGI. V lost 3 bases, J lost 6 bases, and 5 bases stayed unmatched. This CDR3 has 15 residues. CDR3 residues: CASSYAGGPAGELFF. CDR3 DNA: TGTGCCAGCAGTTATGCGGGAGGGCCCGCCGGGGAGCTGTTTTTT.

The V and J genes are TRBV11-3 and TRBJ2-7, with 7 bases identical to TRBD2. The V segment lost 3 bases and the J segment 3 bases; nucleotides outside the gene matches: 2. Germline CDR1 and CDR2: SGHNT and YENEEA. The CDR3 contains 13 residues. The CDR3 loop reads CASSLIAGYEQYF. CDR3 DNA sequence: TGTGCCAGCAGCTTGATAGCGGGCTACGAGCAGTACTTC.

CDR3 sequence reads: CASSLNAVSYNEQFF. The DNA for the CDR3 is TGTGCCAGCAGCTTAAATGCGGTTTCCTACAATGAGCAGTTCTTC. J is TRBJ2-1 and V is TRBV3-1, with D uncertain. Germline CDR1 LGHDT, CDR2 YNNKEL (reference sequence). Trimming stripped 5 bases from V and 1 base from J, with 12 bases between. The CDR3 sequence is 15 residues long.

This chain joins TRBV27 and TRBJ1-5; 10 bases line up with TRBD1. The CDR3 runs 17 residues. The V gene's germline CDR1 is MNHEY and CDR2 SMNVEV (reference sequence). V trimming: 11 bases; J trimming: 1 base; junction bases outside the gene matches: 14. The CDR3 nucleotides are TGTGCCCTGAGGGGGACAGGGGAATTTGGGAGCAATCAGCCCCAGCATTTT. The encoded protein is CALRGTGEFGSNQPQHF.